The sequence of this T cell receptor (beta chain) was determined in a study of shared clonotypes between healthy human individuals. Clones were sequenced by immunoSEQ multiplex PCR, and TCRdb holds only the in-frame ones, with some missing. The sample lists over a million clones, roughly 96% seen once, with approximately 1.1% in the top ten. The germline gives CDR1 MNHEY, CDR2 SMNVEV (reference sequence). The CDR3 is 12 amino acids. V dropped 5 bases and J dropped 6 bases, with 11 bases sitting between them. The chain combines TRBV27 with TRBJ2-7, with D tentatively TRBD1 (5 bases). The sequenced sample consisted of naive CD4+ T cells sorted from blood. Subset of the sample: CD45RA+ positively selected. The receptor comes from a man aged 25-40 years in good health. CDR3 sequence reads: CASSKGNLEQYF. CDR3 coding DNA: TGTGCCAGCAGTAAGGGGAATCTCGAGCAGTACTTC.